Listed below are T cell receptor beta chains from one sample, sequenced in a study of T cell responses to AZD1222 COVID-19 vaccine. Generated by immunoSEQ multiplex PCR, the TCRdb table keeps only in-frame clones and is missing some. The sample consists of about 110,000 clones, more than 70% of them appearing once. Sequenced material: peripheral blood, taken on day 0 of AZD1222 vaccination. The source of these receptors is an adult in good health. Each CDR3 is given with its conserved first and last residue. A D gene is named only where the DNA matches it firmly. Where a row states a size, it is once, few, many or the class of an expanded clone; other rows omit it.

D	V	J	size	DNA	CDR3
-	TRBV25-1	TRBJ1-1	few	TGTGCCAGCAGTGATTTTGTGACAGAGGAAGCTTTCTTT	CASSDFVTEEAFF
TRBD1	TRBV2	TRBJ1-5	-	TGTGCCAGCAGTGTTCCCGTCCGGGACAGGGGTTGGAATCAGCCCCAGCATTTT	CASSVPVRDRGWNQPQHF
-	TRBV24-1	TRBJ2-2	once	TGTGCCACCAGTGATGGGCAGCCACTTACCGGGGAGCTGTTTTTT	CATSDGQPLTGELFF
TRBD1	TRBV6-6	TRBJ1-3	-	TGTGCCAGCACAGGGGGCTCTGGAAACACCATATATTTT	CASTGGSGNTIYF
TRBD1	TRBV7-2	TRBJ1-1	-	TGTGCCAGCAGCTCGACAGGGGCCCGCACTGAAGCTTTCTTT	CASSSTGARTEAFF
TRBD1	TRBV7-9	TRBJ1-4	-	TGTGCCAGCAGCCCCGCCGGGACAGGGGCTGGTGAAAAACTGTTTTTT	CASSPAGTGAGEKLFF
TRBD1	TRBV12-5	TRBJ2-5	once	TGTGCTAGTGGTTTGGGAACTAAAGGGGGCGAGACCCAGTACTTC	CASGLGTKGGETQYF
-	TRBV30	TRBJ1-2	-	TGTGCCTGGAGTTTTCGGCAGGCCGCTAAAGTGGGCTACACCTTC	CAWSFRQAAKVGYTF
-	TRBV7-2	TRBJ2-7	few	TGTGCCAGCAGTCAATCGCAGATAACCTACGAGCAGTACTTC	CASSQSQITYEQYF
-	TRBV5-4	TRBJ2-5	-	TGTGCCAGCACCCTACGGGGGTGGGAGACCCAGTACTTC	CASTLRGWETQYF
-	TRBV7-2	TRBJ2-7	-	TGTGCCAGCAGCCCCCGAGGTTTTATAGGACCCGAGCAGTACTTC	CASSPRGFIGPEQYF
-	TRBV9	TRBJ2-3	-	TGTGCCAGCAGCGTTTGGGGGCCTGATACGCAGTATTTT	CASSVWGPDTQYF
TRBD1	TRBV2	TRBJ1-4	once	TGTGCCAGCAGGGCGACAGGGTTTAATGAAAAACTGTTTTTT	CASRATGFNEKLFF
TRBD1	TRBV30	TRBJ2-7	-	TGTGCCTGGAGGGGAATGGGACAGGGGTCCTACGAGCAGTACTTC	CAWRGMGQGSYEQYF
-	TRBV30	TRBJ2-2	-	TGTGCCTGGAGTGTAGGCAGAAACACCGGGGAGCTGTTTTTT	CAWSVGRNTGELFF
-	TRBV5-4	TRBJ2-2	-	TGTGCCAGCAGCCCGAATTTGGGAACAGCCAACACCGGGGAGCTGTTTTTT	CASSPNLGTANTGELFF
-	TRBV2	TRBJ1-2	few	TGTGCCAGCAGTCCAGGCCGATTGACCGAGGGTGGCTACACCTTC	CASSPGRLTEGGYTF
-	TRBV7-2	TRBJ2-2	once	TGTGCCAGCAGGAAAAGTGGCACCGGGGAGCTGTTTTTT	CASRKSGTGELFF
TRBD2	TRBV6-5	TRBJ2-7	once	TGTGCCAGCAGTTACGCGCTAGCGGGGACCTACGAGCAGTACTTC	CASSYALAGTYEQYF
TRBD1	TRBV7-2	TRBJ2-7	-	TGTGCCAGCAGCTTAGGACCGGGACAGGGGGCCTACGAGCAGTACTTC	CASSLGPGQGAYEQYF
-	TRBV30	TRBJ1-5	-	TGTGCCTGGAGTGCACCCTCCCAGGGCCGCAATCAGCCCCAGCATTTT	CAWSAPSQGRNQPQHF
TRBD2	TRBV6-8	TRBJ2-1	-	TGTGCCAGCAGTGGAATAGCGGGGAGCGAGGGTGAGCAGTTCTTC	CASSGIAGSEGEQFF
TRBD2	TRBV10-3	TRBJ2-7	-	TGTGCCATCAGTGAGCGACTAGCGTACGAGCAGTACTTC	CAISERLAYEQYF
-	TRBV28	TRBJ2-7	-	TGTGCCAGCAGTTTAGGGGTCGAGCAGTACTTC	CASSLGVEQYF
-	TRBV18	TRBJ1-5	-	TGTGCCAGCTCACTAGACTATAGCAATCAGCCCCAGCATTTT	CASSLDYSNQPQHF
-	TRBV18	TRBJ1-1	once	TGTGCCAGCTCACCACTACAGGGAAACACTGAAGCTTTCTTT	CASSPLQGNTEAFF
TRBD1	TRBV28	TRBJ1-3	-	TGTGCCAGCAGCAGGGACAGGGGGGGAAACACCATATATTTT	CASSRDRGGNTIYF
-	TRBV20-1	TRBJ1-2	-	TGCAGTGCTAGAGAGGGCTATGGCTACACCTTC	CSAREGYGYTF
-	TRBV7-2	TRBJ2-2	-	TGTGCCAGCCACCCCCAGGGTGGGATGACAATCGGGGAGCTGTTTTTT	CASHPQGGMTIGELFF
-	TRBV28	TRBJ1-2	-	TGTGCCAGCAGTTTCCGGCCGGGAGAACCAAACTATGGCTACACCTTC	CASSFRPGEPNYGYTF
-	TRBV30	TRBJ1-4	-	TGTGCCTGGGCTGACCATCGCGAAAAACTGTTTTTT	CAWADHREKLFF
-	TRBV7-2	TRBJ2-2	-	TGTGCCAGCAGCTTAAATGGGGCGAACACCGGGGAGCTGTTTTTT	CASSLNGANTGELFF
-	TRBV4-1	TRBJ1-1	-	TGCGCCAGCAGCCAAGGCGTGAGGAACACTGAAGCTTTCTTT	CASSQGVRNTEAFF
-	TRBV7-3	TRBJ2-5	-	TGTGCCAGCAGCCCACAGATGGAAGAGACCCAGTACTTC	CASSPQMEETQYF
TRBD1	TRBV7-9	TRBJ2-7	-	TGTGCCAGCAGGCCCCCGGGACAGGCGACCTACGAGCAGTACTTC	CASRPPGQATYEQYF
-	TRBV6-5	TRBJ1-1	-	TGTGCCAGCAGTTACTCGATCGAAGGGGGGTTCACTGAAGCTTTCTTT	CASSYSIEGGFTEAFF
TRBD1	TRBV5-6	TRBJ1-1	-	TGTGCCAGCAGCCGACCGGGACAGGGGAACACTGAAGCTTTCTTT	CASSRPGQGNTEAFF
-	TRBV18	TRBJ2-2	-	TGTGCCAGCTCACCAAAAGGGAGGGAGCTGTTTTTT	CASSPKGRELFF
-	TRBV3-1/TRBV3-2	TRBJ1-4	-	TGTGCCAGCAGCCCAAGGCTTTTTAGCGGACTTAATAATGAAAAACTGTTTTTT	CASSPRLFSGLNNEKLFF
-	TRBV7-3	TRBJ1-5	-	TGTGCCAGCAGCTTAAATCCAAGCAATCAGCCCCAGCATTTT	CASSLNPSNQPQHF
TRBD1	TRBV5-4	TRBJ2-2	-	TGTGCCAGCAGTTCAGCCCCCGGGACAGGCGACACCGGGGAGCTGTTTTTT	CASSSAPGTGDTGELFF